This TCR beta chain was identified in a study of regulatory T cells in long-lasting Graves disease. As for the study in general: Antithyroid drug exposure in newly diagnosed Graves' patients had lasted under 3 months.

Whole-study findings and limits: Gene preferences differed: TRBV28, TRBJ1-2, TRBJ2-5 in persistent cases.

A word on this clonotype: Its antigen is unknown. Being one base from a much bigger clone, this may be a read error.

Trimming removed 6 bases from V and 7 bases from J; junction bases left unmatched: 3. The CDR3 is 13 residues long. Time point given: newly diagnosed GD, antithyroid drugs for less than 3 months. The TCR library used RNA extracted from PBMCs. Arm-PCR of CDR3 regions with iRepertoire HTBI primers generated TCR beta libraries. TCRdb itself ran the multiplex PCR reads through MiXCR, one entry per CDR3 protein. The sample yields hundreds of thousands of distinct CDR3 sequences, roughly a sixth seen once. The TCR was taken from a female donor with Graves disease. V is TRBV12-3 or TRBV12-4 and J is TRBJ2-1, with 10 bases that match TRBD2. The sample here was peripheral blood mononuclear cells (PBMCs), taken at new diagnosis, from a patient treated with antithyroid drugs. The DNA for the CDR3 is TGTGCCAGCAGCCCGACTAGCGGGAATGAGCAGTTCTTC. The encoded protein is CASSPTSGNEQFF.